This T cell receptor beta chain emerged from a study of T-cell reconstitution after alpha-beta-depleted transplantation in children (dated by TCRdb to about 2016). Some background on the complete study: T-cell immune reconstitution after TCRalphabeta/CD19-depleted allogeneic hematopoietic cell transplantation in children was quantitatively tracked in the study by means of TCR repertoire profiling. Findings and caveats that apply to the study as a whole: The apparently early alphabetaT-cell count recovery about two months after transplant was reportedly dependent on only several hundred rapidly expanded clones derived from non-depleted graft cells. In some patients, high TCRbeta diversity at day 60 was attributed to recipient T cells and intrathymic progenitors that had survived conditioning. Over subsequent months, a decline in hyperexpanded clone frequencies was noted, and after one year, T-cell counts and TCRbeta diversity were mostly ascribed to newly produced T cells.

Receptors were amplified or captured by PCR. The listed sequencing device is Illumina HiSeq 2500. Molecular barcoding was employed in the preparation of TCR libraries, with unique molecular identifiers being used to normalize TCRbeta repertoire quantification. TCRdb applied fastp at Q25 and MiXCR to the public reads, then kept only in-frame beta chains. Here each entry gathers all rows of one CDR3 protein and keeps the most common genes and DNA. The sample records approximately 200,000 distinct CDR3 sequences, approximately 6% of which are singletons. Around 4.3% of the sample is held by the ten biggest clonotypes. This clonotype was observed many times. Its antigen is currently not known. Base qualities are missing; no much larger clone stands one base away. Taken with the paper, the label for treatment or condition translates to: allogeneic hematopoietic cell transplantation with graft depleted of TCRalphabeta T cells and CD19 B cells. TCRalphabeta/CD19-depleted allogeneic hematopoietic cell grafts were given to the transplant recipients, all of whom were children.

Including cysteine and phenylalanine, the CDR3 has 14 amino acids. CDR3 DNA is the only sequence kept; it has 42 bases, read in frame from the first base. Taken from the germline V gene, the CDR1 and CDR2 loops are MDHEN and SYDVKM. V is reduced by 1 base and J by 3 bases, leaving a spacing of 9 bases between them. The clonotype comes from a girl younger than two with combined immunodeficiency, due to receive a stem cell transplant. This material consisted of PBMCs, taken before TCRalphabeta/CD19-depleted stem cell transplant. The chain uses TRBV28 and TRBJ2-5, with no confident D gene call. The CDR3 protein is CASSLSNVEETQYF. The DNA sequence is TGTGCCAGCAGTTTATCTAACGTAGAAGAGACCCAGTACTTC.